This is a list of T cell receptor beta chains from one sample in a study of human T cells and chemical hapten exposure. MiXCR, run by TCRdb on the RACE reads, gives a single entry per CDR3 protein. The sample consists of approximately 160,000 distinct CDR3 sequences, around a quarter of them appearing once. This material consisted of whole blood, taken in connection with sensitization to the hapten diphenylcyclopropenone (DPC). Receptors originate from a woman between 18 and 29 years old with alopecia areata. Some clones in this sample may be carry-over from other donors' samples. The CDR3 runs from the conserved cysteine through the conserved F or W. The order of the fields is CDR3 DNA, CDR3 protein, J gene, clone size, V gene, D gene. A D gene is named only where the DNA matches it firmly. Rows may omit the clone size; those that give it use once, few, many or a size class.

cdr3_nt: TGCGCCAGCAGCCAAGATATTGGTGACGGAACAGATACGCAGTATTTT
cdr3_aa: CASSQDIGDGTDTQYF
j_call: TRBJ2-3
clone_size: -
v_call: TRBV4-3
d_call: -

cdr3_nt: TGTGCCAGCAGCCAAGATTTGGGGGGGCATTACGAGCAGTACTTC
cdr3_aa: CASSQDLGGHYEQYF
j_call: TRBJ2-7
clone_size: -
v_call: TRBV4-2
d_call: -

cdr3_nt: TGCAGCGGCGGAGAAGCCTACGAGCAGTACTTC
cdr3_aa: CSGGEAYEQYF
j_call: TRBJ2-7
clone_size: -
v_call: TRBV29-1
d_call: -

cdr3_nt: TGTGCCAGCAGTGGCGACAGGGGGCCTCAGCCCCAGCATTTT
cdr3_aa: CASSGDRGPQPQHF
j_call: TRBJ1-5
clone_size: few
v_call: TRBV2
d_call: TRBD1

cdr3_nt: TGTGCCAGCAGTTACGGGGGATTGGCCCAGCATTTT
cdr3_aa: CASSYGGLAQHF
j_call: TRBJ1-5
clone_size: -
v_call: TRBV6-2/TRBV6-3
d_call: -

cdr3_nt: TGCGCCAGCAGCCAAGATTTCCGGGGGGACACTGAAGCTTTCTTT
cdr3_aa: CASSQDFRGDTEAFF
j_call: TRBJ1-1
clone_size: few
v_call: TRBV4-3
d_call: -

cdr3_nt: TGCAGTGCTAGAGACTCCAACGGTCCCCACGAGCAGTACTTC
cdr3_aa: CSARDSNGPHEQYF
j_call: TRBJ2-7
clone_size: -
v_call: TRBV20-1
d_call: -

cdr3_nt: TGTGCCAGCAGTTACTCGGGTTTAGGCACTGAAGCTTTCTTT
cdr3_aa: CASSYSGLGTEAFF
j_call: TRBJ1-1
clone_size: many
v_call: TRBV6-2/TRBV6-3
d_call: -

cdr3_nt: TGCGCCAGCAGCCAGAGGACAGGGTCGGAAAAACTGTTTTTT
cdr3_aa: CASSQRTGSEKLFF
j_call: TRBJ1-4
clone_size: -
v_call: TRBV4-3
d_call: TRBD1

cdr3_nt: TGCGCCAGCAGCTCGCCGGGACTCCATGAAGCTTTCTTT
cdr3_aa: CASSSPGLHEAFF
j_call: TRBJ1-1
clone_size: -
v_call: TRBV5-1
d_call: -

cdr3_nt: TGTGCCAGCAGCGTATACTCAGCCGGGGAGCTGTTTTTT
cdr3_aa: CASSVYSAGELFF
j_call: TRBJ2-2
clone_size: many
v_call: TRBV9
d_call: -

cdr3_nt: TGCGCCAGCAGTGAGTCCCGAAATACGCAGTATTTT
cdr3_aa: CASSESRNTQYF
j_call: TRBJ2-3
clone_size: -
v_call: TRBV10-2
d_call: -

cdr3_nt: TGTGCCAGCAGCTCTGACCGACGGGTCACCGGGGAGCTGTTTTTT
cdr3_aa: CASSSDRRVTGELFF
j_call: TRBJ2-2
clone_size: few
v_call: TRBV7-9
d_call: -

cdr3_nt: TGTGCCAGCAGCTTAAATGGGGTATCTGGAAACACCATATATTTT
cdr3_aa: CASSLNGVSGNTIYF
j_call: TRBJ1-3
clone_size: -
v_call: TRBV7-3
d_call: -

cdr3_nt: TGTGCCAGCAGCGCAGACCGTCAAGAGACCCAGTACTTC
cdr3_aa: CASSADRQETQYF
j_call: TRBJ2-5
clone_size: -
v_call: TRBV7-9
d_call: -

cdr3_nt: TGTGCCAGCAGCGCCCGCACCGGGGGGGCGCATGAGCAGTTCTTC
cdr3_aa: CASSARTGGAHEQFF
j_call: TRBJ2-1
clone_size: -
v_call: TRBV7-2
d_call: TRBD2

cdr3_nt: TGTGCCAGCAGCTTAGGGGCAGGGGTCCGCACAGATACGCAGTATTTT
cdr3_aa: CASSLGAGVRTDTQYF
j_call: TRBJ2-3
clone_size: -
v_call: TRBV7-2
d_call: -